These 31 T cell receptor beta chains were sequenced from one sample in a study of T cell clonality in common variable immunodeficiency. Findings of the study overall: Fewer deletions and N-nucleotide insertions were reportedly seen in common variable immunodeficiency TCR beta sequences.

Clones were sequenced by immunoSEQ multiplex PCR, and TCRdb holds only the in-frame ones, with some missing. Sampling found about 33,000 clones, none seen once. Their specific antigens are unknown. Sequenced input: peripheral blood mononuclear cells. Receptors were obtained from a human donor with common variable immunodeficiency.

This clone was seen repeatedly, ten times or more. The CDR3 sequence: CASSRGTGDGYTF. CDR3 DNA (partial): TGCGCCAGCAGCCGAGGGACAGGGGATGGC. The chain is built from TRBV5-1 and TRBJ1-2, with 10 bases identical to TRBD1. The CDR3 end is not reached by the read, which stops 3 residues before it; the germline J gene fills it in. Germline loops: CDR1 SGHRS, CDR2 YFSETQ. V was clipped by 4 bases and J by 6 bases; unmatched bases: 3. The CDR3 runs to 13 residues.

About this clone: The sequenced fragment ends 3 residues before the CDR3 boundary, so the rest is inferred from the germline J gene. The V and J genes are TRBV19 and TRBJ2-2; 9 bases match TRBD2. CDR1 is LNHDA, CDR2 SQIVND, per germline (reference sequence). The CDR3 consists of 16 residues. J was trimmed by 4 bases and V by 6 bases; bases with no gene match: 9. The CDR3 DNA, read in part, is TGTGCCAGTAGAAACCGGGCAGCGGGGGGCACCGGGGAG. This translates into CASRNRAAGGTGE. Given in full, the CDR3 is CASRNRAAGGTGELFF.

Regarding this clone: The read terminates 3 residues ahead of where the CDR3 ends, so the germline J gene completes it. The V and J genes are TRBV19 and TRBJ2-1; D is possibly TRBD1 or TRBD2 (5 bases each). Germline CDR1 is LNHDA and CDR2 is SQIVND (reference sequence). The CDR3 extends over 14 amino acids. V lost 5 bases and J 7 bases, leaving 15 bases between the germline ends. The CDR3 reads CASSFGLEGNEQFF. The covered CDR3 bases are TGTGCCAGTAGTTTCGGCCTCGAGGGGAATGAG. The full variable domain, completed using reference TRBV19 and TRBJ2-1, is DGGITQSPKYLFRKEGQNVTLSCEQNLNHDAMYWYRQDPGQGLRLIYYSQIVNDFQKGDIAEGYSVSREKKESFPLTVTSAQKNPTAFYLCASSFGLEGNEQFFGPGTRLTVL.

This clone has just a few counts. The read is 3 residues too short to cover the CDR3 end, so that end is filled in from the germline J gene. This chain links TRBV19 with TRBJ2-7, with 7 bases lining up with TRBD2. Trimming took 1 base from V and 0 from J; bases not matched to a gene: 3. The V gene's germline CDR1 is LNHDA and CDR2 SQIVND (reference sequence). The CDR3 is 15 amino acids. The CDR3 here is CASSIGGGSSYEQYF. The sequenced CDR3 bases are TGTGCCAGTAGTATAGGCGGGGGAAGCTCCTACGAG.

About this clone: Coverage ceases 3 residues before the CDR3 finishes, and the germline J gene fills in the end. J is TRBJ2-5 and V is TRBV11-2, with D uncertain. This CDR3 comprises 14 residues. With 1 base removed from V and 1 base from J, the gap between germline ends came to 7 bases. Germline V gives CDR1 SGHAT, CDR2 FQNNGV. Incomplete CDR3 DNA: TGTGCCAGCAGCTTAGGTAGTACCCAAGAGACC. Translating gives CASSLGSTQET. The full CDR3 reads CASSLGSTQETQYF.

This clone occurred a few times. Read coverage stops 3 residues before the CDR3 terminus; the germline J gene supplies the remainder. The V call is TRBV19, the J call TRBJ1-1, with D possibly being TRBD1 (5 bases). This CDR3 comprises 12 residues. The germline V gene has CDR1 LNHDA and CDR2 SQIVND (reference sequence). Trimming stripped 5 bases from V and 7 bases from J, with 11 bases between. Partial CDR3 DNA: TGTGCCAGTAGTTTCCGGGACTTTGAA. It translates to CASSFRDFE. The full CDR3 reads CASSFRDFEAFF.

With regard to this clone: The CDR3 end is not reached by the read, which stops 3 residues before it; the germline J gene fills it in. V is TRBV7-6 and J is TRBJ1-1; 9 bases fit TRBD1. Per the germline V gene, CDR1 is SGHVS and CDR2 is FNYEAQ. The CDR3 sequence is 13 residues long. CDR3 bases read: TGTGCCAGCAGCCCTCCGGGACAGGGAGGA. This translates into CASSPPGQGG. The full-length CDR3 reads as CASSPPGQGGAFF. Complete variable domain (other parts from reference TRBV7-6 and TRBJ1-1): GAGVSQSPRYKVTKRGQDVALRCDPISGHVSLYWYRQALGQGPEFLTYFNYEAQQDKSGLPNDRFSAERPEGSISTLTIQRTEQRDSAMYRCASSPPGQGGAFFGQGTRLTVV.

This clone was observed many times. The read ends 3 residues shy of where the CDR3 ends; the end is completed using the germline J gene. V is TRBV20-1 and J is TRBJ2-7, with D maybe TRBD1 (7 bases). V was clipped by 6 bases and J by 1 base, with 19 bases between them. Germline values: CDR1 DFQATT, CDR2 SNEGSKA (reference sequence). This CDR3 has 15 amino acids. The CDR3 sequence is CSASRAGQQSYEQYF. The part of the CDR3 DNA that was read is TGCAGTGCCTCAAGGGCGGGACAGCAATCCTACGAG.

There are many counts of this clone. The sequence runs out 3 residues before the end of the CDR3; the remainder is reconstructed from the germline J gene. The rearrangement uses TRBV19 and TRBJ1-1; D is uncertain. Deletions cut 5 bases from V and 3 bases from J, with 19 bases between. The CDR3 length is 16 residues. In germline, CDR1 is LNHDA, CDR2 SQIVND (reference sequence). The chain's CDR3 is CASSYHGVRQDTEAFF. The sequenced CDR3 bases are TGTGCCAGTAGTTATCACGGAGTTCGCCAGGACACTGAA.

This clone was counted at least ten times. Coverage ceases 3 residues before the CDR3 finishes, and the germline J gene fills in the end. This chain joins TRBV18 and TRBJ2-5, with D perhaps being TRBD1 or TRBD2 (5 bases each). There are 15 residues in the CDR3. In germline, CDR1 is KGHSH, CDR2 LQKENI. V dropped 3 bases and J dropped 4 bases, with 15 bases sitting between them. Here the CDR3 reads CASSPGEGSSETQYF. The CDR3 bases that were read are TGTGCCAGCTCACCGGGCGAGGGGTCGTCAGAGACC.

A remark on this clone: The CDR3 is cut off 3 residues early in the read; its end comes from the germline J gene. The V and J genes are TRBV7-3 and TRBJ2-2, with TRBD2 identical over 8 bases. The CDR3 has 17 residues. The V and J ends lost 5 bases and 4 bases, in that order; junction bases with no gene match: 12. CDR1 and CDR2 from the germline V gene are SGHTA and FQGTGA. The CDR3 sequence: CASSPWGSGDFTGELFF. The CDR3 DNA, read in part, is TGTGCCAGCAGCCCTTGGGGTAGCGGGGATTTCACCGGGGAG.

This clone was detected ten times or more. CDR3 sequence reads: CASSLLGANQPQHF. The DNA read from the CDR3 is TGTGCCAGCAGCTTGCTGGGGGCTAATCAGCCC. The genes are TRBV7-6 and TRBJ1-5; perhaps TRBD1 as D (6 bases). The observed sequence ends 3 residues before the CDR3 terminus, with the missing tail filled in from the germline J gene. Germline V gives CDR1 SGHVS, CDR2 FNYEAQ. V lost 3 bases and J lost 4, with 10 bases in between. The CDR3 has 14 amino acids.

In the case of this clone: Coverage ceases 3 residues before the CDR3 finishes, and the germline J gene fills in the end. This sequence joins TRBV19 and TRBJ2-1, with 10 positions matching TRBD1. The trim removed 5 bases at V and 0 bases at J, leaving 1 base unmatched. This CDR3 has 15 residues. Germline V lookup: CDR1 LNHDA, CDR2 SQIVND (reference sequence). CDR3 DNA (partial): TGTGCCAGTAGTCGGACAGGGGGCTCCTACAATGAG. Protein sequence: CASSRTGGSYNE. The whole CDR3 sequence is CASSRTGGSYNEQFF.

This clone was found many times. An end of the junction does not agree with germline; a read error may underlie this. The CDR3 end lies 3 residues beyond the end of the read and is filled in from the germline J gene. The chain links TRBV20-1 to TRBJ1-4, with D possibly matching TRBD1 (5 bases). The CDR3 runs to 14 residues. In germline, CDR1 is DFQATT, CDR2 SNEGSKA (reference sequence). The CDR3 DNA, read in part, is TGCAGTGCTAGAGATGACAGAACTGATGAAAAA. Its protein is CSARDDRTDEK. The whole CDR3 protein is CSARDDRTDEKLFF.

A note on this clone: The read finishes 3 residues shy of the CDR3 end, and the germline J gene is used to complete it. The genes are TRBV7-9 and TRBJ1-2; D unclear. Germline CDR1 SEHNR, CDR2 FQNEAQ (reference sequence). The length of the CDR3 is 13 residues. The V and J ends lost 6 bases and 5 bases respectively, with 13 bases between them. The sequenced CDR3 bases are TGTGCCAGCAGTTCAACTCAGGATTATGGC. Translated: CASSSTQDYG. The complete CDR3 protein is CASSSTQDYGYTF.

Worth noting for this clone: The read terminates 3 residues ahead of where the CDR3 ends, so the germline J gene completes it. The V and J genes are TRBV19 and TRBJ1-6; 9 bases are shared with TRBD1. V lost 1 base, J lost 6 bases, and 4 bases stayed unmatched. The CDR3 is made up of 16 amino acids. Germline CDR1 LNHDA, CDR2 SQIVND (reference sequence). The CDR3 spells CASSIATGGGNSPLHF. The CDR3 DNA, read in part, is TGTGCCAGTAGTATAGCGACAGGGGGTGGTAATTCACCC.

This clone has at least ten counts. The read stops 3 residues short of the end of the CDR3; the missing end is completed from the germline J gene. Additional DNA sequences in this sample encode the identical CDR3. The chain recombines TRBV2 with TRBJ2-7; D is perhaps TRBD2 (7 bases). Per germline, CDR1 SNHLY and CDR2 FYNNEI. The length of the CDR3 is 15 residues. The ends were cut back, 7 bases at V and 4 bases at J, with 20 bases in the middle. CDR3 sequence: CASKPDRGAVYEQYF. The CDR3 bases that were read are TGTGCCAGCAAACCGGACCGGGGGGCAGTTTACGAG.

A word on this clone: The read terminates 3 residues ahead of where the CDR3 ends, so the germline J gene completes it. The chain couples TRBV7-9 to TRBJ2-3; D is unresolved. V was pared by 4 bases and J by 0 bases, with 2 bases between. The CDR3 sequence is 12 residues long. Germline V gene sequence: CDR1 SEHNR, CDR2 FQNEAQ (reference sequence). CDR3: CASSSSTDTQYF. The DNA read from the CDR3 is TGTGCCAGCAGCTCAAGCACAGATACG. The full variable domain, rest sourced from reference TRBV7-9 and TRBJ2-3, is DTGVSQNPRHKITKRGQNVTFRCDPISEHNRLYWYRQTLGQGPEFLTYFQNEAQLEKSRLLSDRFSAERPKGSFSTLEIQRTEQGDSAMYLCASSSSTDTQYFGPGTRLTVL.

This clone was seen a few times. From the germline J gene comes the end of the CDR3, since the read stops 3 residues before it. The genes are TRBV30 and TRBJ1-1; tentative D call: TRBD1 (5 bases). Germline V gene lookup returns CDR1 GTSNPN and CDR2 SVGIG (reference sequence). The ends were cut back, 5 bases at V and 1 base at J, with 11 bases in the middle. This CDR3 contains 13 residues. The part of the CDR3 DNA that was read is TGTGCCTGGGGGACTGCCAGGAACACTGAA. The encoded protein is CAWGTARNTE. The CDR3 in full is CAWGTARNTEAFF.

This clone was recorded many times. The CDR3 is cut off 3 residues early in the read; its end comes from the germline J gene. The chain joins TRBV19 to TRBJ2-3; tentative D call: TRBD2 (6 bases). The V end lost 4 bases, the J end lost 3 bases, and 8 bases lay between the germline ends. Germline CDR1 and CDR2: LNHDA and SQIVND (reference sequence). The CDR3 consists of 13 residues. CDR3 region: CASSNRGTDTQYF. CDR3 DNA (partial): TGTGCCAGTAGTAACCGGGGGACAGATACG.

Many counts were recorded for this clone. The read stops 3 residues short of the end of the CDR3; the missing end is completed from the germline J gene. The chain uses TRBV6-4 and TRBJ2-6, with D possibly being TRBD1 (7 bases). The germline V gene has CDR1 MRHNA and CDR2 SNTAGT. The CDR3 runs 19 residues. The V end lost 2 bases, the J end lost 1 base, and 18 bases lay between the germline ends. Incomplete CDR3 DNA: TGTGCCAGCAGTGACGCCCGCGCAGGGGGGCATTCTGGGGCCAACGTC. It codes for CASSDARAGGHSGANV. The CDR3 as a whole reads CASSDARAGGHSGANVLTF.

The table lists this clone with a few counts. Read sequence stops 3 residues before the CDR3 end, and the germline J gene provides the missing end. The rearrangement joins TRBV2 to TRBJ2-2; perhaps TRBD2 as D (6 bases). The CDR3 covers 15 residues. The germline CDR1 and CDR2 sequences are SNHLY and FYNNEI. The V end was cut by 6 bases, the J end by 4 bases, with 15 bases between. Incomplete CDR3 DNA: TGTGCCAGCAGACAAGTCAGGGAGGCCACCGGGGAG. Its translation is CASRQVREATGE. The entire CDR3 is CASRQVREATGELFF.

With regard to this clone: The read gets to within 3 residues of the CDR3 end, and the germline J gene fills in the rest. V and J are TRBV6-1 and TRBJ2-7, with TRBD1 matching over 8 bases. V lost 0 bases and J lost 2; bases outside the gene matches: 6. Germline V CDR1 and CDR2: MNHNS, SASEGT. The CDR3 sequence is 16 residues long. Incomplete CDR3 DNA: TGTGCCAGCAGTGAAGCCTGGGACAGGTTCACCTACGAG. Protein product: CASSEAWDRFTYE. The full CDR3 protein reads CASSEAWDRFTYEQYF.

Remarks on this clone: From the germline J gene comes the end of the CDR3, since the read stops 3 residues before it. The chain is built from TRBV11-2 and TRBJ2-1, with TRBD2 identical over 9 bases. The CDR3 sequence is 15 residues long. Trimming took 1 base from V and 3 from J; bases not matched to a gene: 1. Germline CDR1 is SGHAT and CDR2 is FQNNGV. The CDR3 bases that were read are TGTGCCAGCAGCTTAGGTAGCGGGGGCTACAATGAG. This gives the protein CASSLGSGGYNE. The full-length CDR3 reads as CASSLGSGGYNEQFF.

This clone turned up a few times. Coverage ceases 3 residues before the CDR3 finishes, and the germline J gene fills in the end. This chain uses TRBV6-1 with TRBJ2-3; 11 bases are shared with TRBD2. Germline-derived CDR1 and CDR2 are MNHNS and SASEGT. This CDR3 has 17 residues. Trimming removed 0 bases from V and 5 bases from J; junction bases left unmatched: 7. The CDR3 bases that were read are TGTGCCAGCAGTGAAGCCGGACTAGCGGGTGGGGGAGATACG. It is translated as CASSEAGLAGGGDT. The full CDR3 protein reads CASSEAGLAGGGDTQYF.

Many counts were recorded for this clone. The CDR3 end is not reached by the read, which stops 3 residues before it; the germline J gene fills it in. V and J are TRBV7-3 and TRBJ2-5; 12 bases map to TRBD2. Looked up from germline, CDR1 is SGHTA and CDR2 is FQGTGA. The V gene end was trimmed by 7 bases and the J gene end by 6 bases; junction bases not matched to a gene: 6. CDR3 size: 14 residues. The part of the CDR3 DNA that was read is TGTGCCAGCAAAGCTAGCGGGGGGGCCAAGACC. This sequence encodes CASKASGGAKT. The full CDR3 sequence reads CASKASGGAKTQYF.

This clone ranks as medium-sized. Read data end 3 residues before the CDR3 end; the end is taken from the germline J gene. The rearrangement uses TRBV2 and TRBJ2-4; 13 bases fit TRBD2. CDR1 is SNHLY, CDR2 FYNNEI, per germline. The CDR3 has 17 residues. V lost 7 bases and J lost 6; bases outside the gene matches: 12. The DNA read from the CDR3 is TGTGCCAGCACCCGCGGGACTAGCGGGGCCCTGGGAAACATT. This gives the protein CASTRGTSGALGNI. The whole CDR3 protein reads CASTRGTSGALGNIQYF.

At least ten counts were recorded for this clone. Read sequence stops 3 residues before the CDR3 end, and the germline J gene provides the missing end. The chain carries TRBV30 and TRBJ1-6; 9 positions match TRBD1. J was trimmed by 5 bases and V by 0 bases; bases with no gene match: 2. Germline values: CDR1 GTSNPN, CDR2 SVGIG (reference sequence). The CDR3 covers 15 residues. The sequenced CDR3 bases are TGTGCCTGGAGTGTCGGACAGGGGCATAATTCACCC. Translating it yields CAWSVGQGHNSP. The full CDR3 protein reads CAWSVGQGHNSPLHF.

This clone was picked up many times. The read stops 3 residues short of the end of the CDR3; the missing end is completed from the germline J gene. This sequence joins TRBV2 and TRBJ2-1; 11 nucleotides agree with TRBD2. With 6 bases clipped from V and 7 bases from J, the junction kept 8 bases outside the gene matches. The CDR3 consists of 15 residues. Germline V lookup: CDR1 SNHLY, CDR2 FYNNEI. The CDR3 region is CASSRGTSGLNEQFF. The CDR3 DNA, read in part, is TGTGCCAGCAGCCGAGGGACTAGCGGATTAAATGAG.

Ten or more counts support this clone. Coverage ceases 3 residues before the CDR3 finishes, and the germline J gene fills in the end. The genes are TRBV20-1 and TRBJ2-3; D remains unclear. V shed 5 bases and J shed 3 bases, with 9 bases lying between them. CDR1 DFQATT and CDR2 SNEGSKA come from the germline V gene (reference sequence). This CDR3 is 12 amino acids long. CDR3 DNA, as far as it was read: TGCAGTGCTCCACTGTTAACAGATACG. Translation gives CSAPLLTDT. The CDR3, in full, reads CSAPLLTDTQYF.

This clone was recorded a few times. The read ends 3 residues early relative to the CDR3; the germline J gene fills the gap. The chain uses TRBV7-2 and TRBJ2-3; D remains unclear. The germline gives CDR1 SGHTA, CDR2 FQGNSA. V was cut by 1 base and J by 6 bases, with 11 bases left in between. The CDR3 is made up of 14 amino acids. The CDR3 loop is CASSLVLSLDTQYF. The sequenced CDR3 bases are TGTGCCAGCAGCTTAGTGCTCAGTTTGGATACG.